This T cell receptor (beta chain) was sequenced in a study of T cells in Graves' hyperthyroidism and ophthalmopathy. Study-wide results and limits: Peripheral blood also featured most of the thyroid clonotypes expanded above 0.001. Separating ophthalmopathy from stable hyperthyroidism was achieved by a 13 V-J model. Model output signaled ophthalmopathy a median roughly six months ahead of onset.

V shed 2 bases and J shed 3 bases, with 13 bases lying between them. The CDR3 totals 15 residues. This clonotype was seen just once. Its target is not known. TCR beta CDR3 sequences were amplified from RNA transcripts. During a first-round RT-PCR of the TCR CDR3, the HTBI primer set was used. TCRdb re-called the multiplex PCR reads through MiXCR, storing one row per CDR3 protein. The profile shows more than 300,000 distinct CDR3 sequences, about a fifth of them singletons. Sequenced sample: blood. The receptor was derived from a man aged 18 to 29 with Graves' ophthalmopathy. The rearrangement links TRBV12-3 or TRBV12-4 to TRBJ1-1; no clear D. CDR3 in amino acids: CASSLRNIGYTEAFF. Here the CDR3 DNA reads TGTGCCAGCAGTTTACGAAACATAGGGTACACTGAAGCTTTCTTT.